The rows below give T cell receptor beta chains drawn from one sample of a study of blood T cell repertoires in COVID-19. The table came from immunoSEQ multiplex PCR; TCRdb's copy has only in-frame clones and leaves some out. The sample carries roughly 270,000 clones, 75% to 85% recorded once. Sequenced material: peripheral blood. These TCRs come from a man aged 45 to 65 with active or convalescent COVID-19. CDR3s include the opening cysteine and the closing phenylalanine or tryptophan. D genes are given only for firm matches. Not every row has a clone size; where given, it reads once, few, many or a size class.

clone size: -
D gene: -
V gene: TRBV5-5
J gene: TRBJ1-5
CDR3 protein: CASSPEGGGARQPQHF
CDR3 DNA: TGTGCCAGCAGCCCAGAGGGGGGGGGCGCGAGGCAGCCCCAGCATTTT

clone size: -
D gene: TRBD2
V gene: TRBV11-1
J gene: TRBJ2-7
CDR3 protein: CASSLGTSGIYEQYF
CDR3 DNA: TGTGCCAGCAGCTTGGGGACTAGCGGGATTTACGAGCAGTACTTC

clone size: -
D gene: -
V gene: TRBV5-6
J gene: TRBJ2-2
CDR3 protein: CASSLGTANTGELFF
CDR3 DNA: TGTGCCAGCAGCTTGGGGACAGCGAACACCGGGGAGCTGTTTTTT

clone size: -
D gene: TRBD2
V gene: TRBV3-1/TRBV3-2
J gene: TRBJ2-7
CDR3 protein: CASSQDWGALAGVHEQYF
CDR3 DNA: TGTGCCAGCAGCCAAGATTGGGGGGCTCTAGCGGGGGTCCACGAGCAGTACTTC

clone size: -
D gene: TRBD1
V gene: TRBV18
J gene: TRBJ1-1
CDR3 protein: CASSPKRGQGGVNTEAFF
CDR3 DNA: TGTGCCAGCTCACCAAAGAGGGGACAGGGTGGGGTGAACACTGAAGCTTTCTTT

clone size: -
D gene: -
V gene: TRBV7-2
J gene: TRBJ2-1
CDR3 protein: CASSLARQYNEQFF
CDR3 DNA: TGTGCCAGCAGCTTAGCGAGACAATACAATGAGCAGTTCTTC

clone size: -
D gene: TRBD2
V gene: TRBV9
J gene: TRBJ2-1
CDR3 protein: CASSPSGSSYNEQFF
CDR3 DNA: TGTGCCAGCAGCCCGAGCGGGAGCTCCTACAATGAGCAGTTCTTC

clone size: -
D gene: -
V gene: TRBV28
J gene: TRBJ1-2
CDR3 protein: CATRVRSYGYTF
CDR3 DNA: TGTGCCACCAGAGTCAGGTCCTATGGCTACACCTTC

clone size: -
D gene: TRBD2
V gene: TRBV12-5
J gene: TRBJ2-3
CDR3 protein: CASGSMSGLNTQYF
CDR3 DNA: TGTGCTAGTGGTTCAATGTCGGGACTAAATACGCAGTATTTT

clone size: -
D gene: TRBD1
V gene: TRBV4-1
J gene: TRBJ1-1
CDR3 protein: CASSPWTGRNTEAFF
CDR3 DNA: TGCGCCAGCAGCCCTTGGACAGGGCGGAACACTGAAGCTTTCTTT

clone size: -
D gene: TRBD1
V gene: TRBV4-1
J gene: TRBJ1-2
CDR3 protein: CASSQGRTGTGRLANYGYTF
CDR3 DNA: TGCGCCAGCAGCCAAGGCCGAACTGGGACAGGACGATTAGCTAACTATGGCTACACCTTC

clone size: -
D gene: TRBD2
V gene: TRBV6-4
J gene: TRBJ2-1
CDR3 protein: CASSEGLAETNEQFF
CDR3 DNA: TGTGCCAGCAGCGAAGGACTAGCGGAAACTAATGAGCAGTTCTTC

clone size: few
D gene: -
V gene: TRBV19
J gene: TRBJ2-3
CDR3 protein: CASSDPRGRGTDTQYF
CDR3 DNA: TGTGCCAGTAGTGACCCTCGAGGGCGGGGCACAGATACGCAGTATTTT

clone size: -
D gene: -
V gene: TRBV27
J gene: TRBJ2-2
CDR3 protein: CASSLTWLSGSPTTGELFF
CDR3 DNA: TGTGCCAGCAGTTTAACTTGGCTTAGCGGATCCCCAACCACCGGGGAGCTGTTTTTT

clone size: -
D gene: TRBD2
V gene: TRBV5-1
J gene: TRBJ2-1
CDR3 protein: CASSLTRLAGAFYEQFF
CDR3 DNA: TGCGCCAGCAGCTTGACGAGACTAGCGGGAGCATTCTATGAGCAGTTCTTC

clone size: -
D gene: TRBD2
V gene: TRBV2
J gene: TRBJ2-1
CDR3 protein: CASSERSSSGSNEQFF
CDR3 DNA: TGTGCCAGCAGTGAAAGGTCGTCTAGCGGGAGCAATGAGCAGTTCTTC

clone size: -
D gene: -
V gene: TRBV28
J gene: TRBJ2-2
CDR3 protein: CASSSLVDTGELFF
CDR3 DNA: TGTGCCAGCAGTTCTCTAGTAGACACCGGGGAGCTGTTTTTT

clone size: -
D gene: -
V gene: TRBV28
J gene: TRBJ1-1
CDR3 protein: CASSLLGGRTEAFF
CDR3 DNA: TGTGCCAGCAGTTTATTGGGGGGAAGGACTGAAGCTTTCTTT

clone size: -
D gene: -
V gene: TRBV19
J gene: TRBJ1-5
CDR3 protein: CASSISREQPQHF
CDR3 DNA: TGTGCCAGTAGTATCTCGAGGGAACAGCCCCAGCATTTT

clone size: -
D gene: -
V gene: TRBV28
J gene: TRBJ2-1
CDR3 protein: CASSKQPVHNEQFF
CDR3 DNA: TGTGCCAGCAGTAAACAACCCGTCCATAATGAGCAGTTCTTC

clone size: -
D gene: TRBD1
V gene: TRBV9
J gene: TRBJ1-3
CDR3 protein: CASSVGDRDGNTIYF
CDR3 DNA: TGTGCCAGCAGCGTAGGGGACAGGGATGGAAACACCATATATTTT

clone size: -
D gene: TRBD2
V gene: TRBV19
J gene: TRBJ2-5
CDR3 protein: CASIASGRAGETQYF
CDR3 DNA: TGTGCCAGTATAGCGAGCGGGAGGGCCGGAGAGACCCAGTACTTC

clone size: -
D gene: TRBD2
V gene: TRBV5-1
J gene: TRBJ2-5
CDR3 protein: CASSQGTGGETQYF
CDR3 DNA: TGCGCCAGCAGCCAAGGGACGGGAGGGGAGACCCAGTACTTC

clone size: -
D gene: -
V gene: TRBV7-6
J gene: TRBJ2-6
CDR3 protein: CASSPPGYSGANVLTF
CDR3 DNA: TGTGCCAGCAGCCCTCCGGGGTACTCTGGGGCCAACGTCCTGACTTTC

clone size: -
D gene: -
V gene: TRBV4-1
J gene: TRBJ1-4
CDR3 protein: CASSQDAGGGAANEKLFF
CDR3 DNA: TGCGCCAGCAGCCAAGATGCGGGTGGGGGCGCGGCTAATGAAAAACTGTTTTTT

clone size: -
D gene: -
V gene: TRBV29-1
J gene: TRBJ2-5
CDR3 protein: CSVDGHEETQYF
CDR3 DNA: TGCAGCGTTGATGGGCACGAGGAGACCCAGTACTTC

clone size: -
D gene: -
V gene: TRBV27
J gene: TRBJ2-7
CDR3 protein: CASSLSAREMYRAHEQYF
CDR3 DNA: TGTGCCAGCAGTTTATCAGCTCGGGAAATGTACAGGGCCCACGAGCAGTACTTC

clone size: -
D gene: TRBD2
V gene: TRBV10-2
J gene: TRBJ2-5
CDR3 protein: CASNLAGAGETQYF
CDR3 DNA: TGCGCCAGCAACCTAGCGGGAGCGGGGGAGACCCAGTACTTC

clone size: -
D gene: -
V gene: TRBV29-1
J gene: TRBJ2-5
CDR3 protein: CSVIGTLQETQYF
CDR3 DNA: TGCAGCGTAATCGGGACTCTCCAAGAGACCCAGTACTTC

clone size: -
D gene: TRBD2
V gene: TRBV24-1
J gene: TRBJ2-1
CDR3 protein: CATSDATRTSGRVEEQFF
CDR3 DNA: TGTGCCACCAGTGACGCTACCCGGACTAGCGGGAGAGTGGAGGAGCAGTTCTTC

clone size: few
D gene: TRBD2
V gene: TRBV11-3
J gene: TRBJ2-3
CDR3 protein: CASSLGLAGADTQYF
CDR3 DNA: TGTGCCAGCAGCTTGGGGTTAGCGGGAGCAGATACGCAGTATTTT

clone size: -
D gene: -
V gene: TRBV7-8
J gene: TRBJ1-3
CDR3 protein: CASSSSTAGFSYSGNTIYF
CDR3 DNA: TGTGCCAGCAGCTCCTCGACAGCGGGCTTTTCTTACTCTGGAAACACCATATATTTT

clone size: -
D gene: -
V gene: TRBV28
J gene: TRBJ2-4
CDR3 protein: CASSQRSAKNIQYF
CDR3 DNA: TGTGCCAGCAGCCAGAGGTCGGCCAAAAACATTCAGTACTTC

clone size: -
D gene: -
V gene: TRBV29-1
J gene: TRBJ2-3
CDR3 protein: CSVATGPGTQYF
CDR3 DNA: TGCAGCGTTGCCACAGGTCCAGGTACGCAGTATTTT

clone size: -
D gene: TRBD2
V gene: TRBV3-1/TRBV3-2
J gene: TRBJ2-1
CDR3 protein: CASSQGRLAGYNEQFF
CDR3 DNA: TGTGCCAGCAGCCAAGGACGACTAGCGGGCTACAATGAGCAGTTCTTC

clone size: -
D gene: -
V gene: TRBV29-1
J gene: TRBJ2-7
CDR3 protein: CSVEGLSYEQYF
CDR3 DNA: TGCAGCGTTGAAGGACTATCCTACGAGCAGTACTTC

clone size: -
D gene: TRBD1
V gene: TRBV5-4
J gene: TRBJ1-2
CDR3 protein: CASSFPGQASYGYTF
CDR3 DNA: TGTGCCAGCAGCTTTCCCGGACAGGCCTCCTATGGCTACACCTTC

clone size: -
D gene: TRBD2
V gene: TRBV2
J gene: TRBJ2-5
CDR3 protein: CASSLGLAGPQETQYF
CDR3 DNA: TGTGCCAGCAGCCTAGGACTAGCGGGGCCCCAAGAGACCCAGTACTTC

clone size: -
D gene: -
V gene: TRBV2
J gene: TRBJ2-5
CDR3 protein: CASSEWSSRGSETQYF
CDR3 DNA: TGTGCCAGCAGTGAGTGGAGCTCCCGGGGATCTGAGACCCAGTACTTC

clone size: -
D gene: TRBD2
V gene: TRBV5-1
J gene: TRBJ2-3
CDR3 protein: CASSLDRGGSLSDTQYF
CDR3 DNA: TGCGCCAGCAGCTTGGATCGTGGCGGGAGTTTGTCAGATACGCAGTATTTT

clone size: -
D gene: -
V gene: TRBV2
J gene: TRBJ2-7
CDR3 protein: CASSREGTPFEQYF
CDR3 DNA: TGTGCCAGCAGTCGCGAGGGGACACCATTTGAGCAGTACTTC

clone size: -
D gene: TRBD1
V gene: TRBV19
J gene: TRBJ1-2
CDR3 protein: CASSIQGAYYGYTF
CDR3 DNA: TGTGCCAGTAGTATACAGGGGGCTTACTATGGCTACACCTTC

clone size: -
D gene: -
V gene: TRBV29-1
J gene: TRBJ1-4
CDR3 protein: CSVLMEDEKLFF
CDR3 DNA: TGCAGCGTCCTGATGGAGGATGAAAAACTGTTTTTT

clone size: -
D gene: -
V gene: TRBV28
J gene: TRBJ1-5
CDR3 protein: CASTGGVFPVNQPQHF
CDR3 DNA: TGTGCCAGCACCGGCGGCGTTTTCCCTGTGAATCAGCCCCAGCATTTT

clone size: -
D gene: -
V gene: TRBV6-6
J gene: TRBJ1-2
CDR3 protein: CASSDGTYYGYTF
CDR3 DNA: TGTGCCAGCAGTGACGGGACTTATTATGGCTACACCTTC

clone size: -
D gene: -
V gene: TRBV25-1
J gene: TRBJ1-6
CDR3 protein: CASSREGRGNSPLHF
CDR3 DNA: TGTGCCAGCAGTAGAGAGGGCAGGGGAAATTCACCCCTCCACTTT